These 30 T cell receptor beta chains originate from one sample sequenced in a study of blood T cell repertoires in COVID-19. The table came from immunoSEQ multiplex PCR; TCRdb's copy has only in-frame clones and leaves some out. The sample yields 300,000 to 350,000 clones, about 83% seen once. Sequencing was done on a sample of peripheral blood. The receptors originated from a man aged 25 to 40 with active or convalescent COVID-19.

With regard to this clone: At one boundary the junction diverges from the germline segment, which might be a read error. The V and J genes are TRBV15 and TRBJ1-2, with D possibly being TRBD1 (5 bases). Germline values: CDR1 LNHNV, CDR2 YYDKDF (reference sequence). The CDR3 contains 13 residues. The CDR3 nucleotides are TGTGCCACCAGCGGAGACAGAAGAAGTGGCTACACCTTC. This sequence encodes CATSGDRRSGYTF.

Points on this clone: Within the sample, other DNA sequences also encode this same CDR3. The chain employs TRBV5-1 and TRBJ1-5; D gene uncertain. The ends were cut back, 6 bases at V and 7 bases at J, with 11 bases in the middle. The CDR3 has 12 residues. Germline V gives CDR1 SGHRS, CDR2 YFSETQ. The CDR3 coding sequence is TGCGCCAGCACAGACTGGAACCAGCCCCAGCATTTT. It translates to CASTDWNQPQHF.

The genes are TRBV19 and TRBJ1-6, with 9 bases fitting TRBD1. V was pared by 1 base and J by 12 bases, with 4 bases of the junction left unmatched. Germline V gene sequence: CDR1 LNHDA, CDR2 SQIVND (reference sequence). This CDR3 has 14 residues. CDR3 coding DNA: TGTGCCAGTAGTATAGCGGGACAGGGCCTACCCCTCCACTTT. Residues: CASSIAGQGLPLHF.

The chain is built from TRBV7-3 and TRBJ2-3; 11 bases match TRBD2. V was clipped by 4 bases and J by 5 bases; unmatched bases: 2. CDR1 and CDR2 from the germline V gene are SGHTA and FQGTGA. CDR3 length equals 14 residues. CDR3 protein: CASSSGLAVDTQYF. CDR3 coding DNA: TGTGCCAGCAGCTCGGGACTAGCGGTAGATACGCAGTATTTT.

The chain recombines TRBV18 with TRBJ1-3; D is possibly TRBD1 (5 bases). The length of the CDR3 is 15 residues. Germline V gene data show CDR1 as KGHSH and CDR2 as LQKENI. V lost 3 bases and J 4 bases, leaving 13 bases between the germline ends. The CDR3 here is CASSPQGQRGNTIYF. As DNA, the CDR3 is TGTGCCAGCTCACCTCAGGGCCAAAGAGGAAACACCATATATTTT.

The chain joins TRBV24-1 to TRBJ1-4, with D hard to call. This CDR3 is 15 amino acids long. Germline V gene data show CDR1 as KGHDR and CDR2 as SFDVKD. V was pared by 4 bases and J by 4 bases, with 12 bases between. The CDR3 DNA follows: TGTGCCACCAGTGAGACCGACGGGGTTAATGAAAAACTGTTTTTT. This translates into CATSETDGVNEKLFF.

The chain combines TRBV9 with TRBJ2-1, with 8 bases fitting TRBD2. The CDR3 is 16 amino acids. With 1 base clipped from V and 7 bases from J, the junction kept 10 bases outside the gene matches. Germline CDR1 SGDLS, CDR2 YYNGEE. The CDR3 coding sequence is TGTGCCAGCAGCGTATATACGGCGGGAGGAGGGAATGAGCAGTTCTTC. It yields the protein CASSVYTAGGGNEQFF. The whole variable domain, filled in from reference TRBV9 and TRBJ2-1, reads DSGVTQTPKHLITATGQRVTLRCSPRSGDLSVYWYQQSLDQGLQFLIQYYNGEERAKGNILERFSAQQFPDLHSELNLSSLELGDSALYFCASSVYTAGGGNEQFFGPGTRLTVL.

The chain employs TRBV30 and TRBJ1-5; TRBD1 matches at 7 bases. With 3 bases clipped from V and 3 bases from J, the junction kept 5 bases outside the gene matches. Germline assignment: CDR1 GTSNPN and CDR2 SVGIG (reference sequence). The CDR3 runs to 14 residues. The CDR3 reads CAWSPGTANQPQHF. CDR3 nucleotide sequence: TGTGCCTGGAGCCCCGGGACAGCCAATCAGCCCCAGCATTTT.

The chain is built from TRBV24-1 and TRBJ2-3; 8 bases line up with TRBD1. V lost 3 bases to trimming and J lost 4 bases; unmatched junction nucleotides: 5. This CDR3 is built from 15 residues. From germline, CDR1 is KGHDR and CDR2 SFDVKD. The CDR3 is CATSDPGQGPDTQYF. CDR3 nucleotide sequence: TGTGCCACCAGTGATCCCGGACAGGGACCAGATACGCAGTATTTT.

CDR3 amino acids: CASSLGLAGGGADTQYF. CDR3 nucleotides: TGTGCCAGCAGCTTAGGACTAGCGGGAGGAGGTGCAGATACGCAGTATTTT. The V gene is TRBV7-6, the J gene TRBJ2-3, with 13 bases identical to TRBD2. This CDR3 has 17 amino acids. Germline V CDR1 and CDR2: SGHVS, FNYEAQ. Trimming cost V 1 base and J 4 bases; bases outside gene matches: 5.

V usage is TRBV6-1 and J usage is TRBJ1-2; possible D gene TRBD1, 6 bases. The length of the CDR3 is 15 residues. Looked up from germline, CDR1 is MNHNS and CDR2 is SASEGT. The ends were cut back, 0 bases at V and 4 bases at J, with 12 bases in the middle. CDR3 DNA: TGTGCCAGCAGTGAAGCGGATGGACAGTTCTATGGCTACACCTTC. Translated, it gives CASSEADGQFYGYTF.

The chain couples TRBV19 to TRBJ1-5; D gene ambiguous. Germline CDR1 and CDR2: LNHDA and SQIVND (reference sequence). The CDR3 sequence is 15 residues long. The V and J ends lost 2 bases and 11 bases respectively, with 19 bases between them. This CDR3 reads CASSITDGGWEAQHF. CDR3 nucleotides: TGTGCCAGTAGTATAACGGACGGAGGATGGGAAGCCCAGCATTTT.

The chain joins TRBV12-5 to TRBJ2-6, with D maybe TRBD1 (5 bases). Trimming took 0 bases from V and 0 from J, leaving 9 bases between them. This CDR3 region has 17 residues. The V gene's germline CDR1 is LGHNT and CDR2 FRNRAP. This CDR3 is CASGLVRGFSGANVLTF. CDR3 bases: TGTGCTAGTGGTTTGGTAAGGGGTTTCTCTGGGGCCAACGTCCTGACTTTC. The whole variable domain, filled in from reference TRBV12-5 and TRBJ2-6, reads DARVTQTPRHKVTEMGQEVTMRCQPILGHNTVFWYRQTMMQGLELLAYFRNRAPLDDSGMPKDRFSAEMPDATLATLKIQPSEPRDSAVYFCASGLVRGFSGANVLTFGAGSRLTVL.

V usage is TRBV27 and J usage is TRBJ2-2, with D possibly being TRBD1 (6 bases). Between the trimmed V and J ends, which lost 3 bases and 4 bases, there was a span of 6 bases. From germline, CDR1 is MNHEY and CDR2 SMNVEV (reference sequence). The CDR3 totals 13 residues. Written as DNA, the CDR3 is TGTGCCAGCAGTTTCAGGGGCACCGGGGAGCTGTTTTTT. Encoded protein: CASSFRGTGELFF.

The rearrangement joins TRBV6-5 to TRBJ2-1; the D is unclear. CDR3 size: 11 residues. V lost 4 bases and J lost 10, with 8 bases in between. The germline gives CDR1 MNHEY, CDR2 SVGAGI. The CDR3 sequence is CASSSVVEQFF. The CDR3 region has the DNA TGTGCCAGCAGTTCGGTTGTAGAGCAGTTCTTC.

The gene calls are TRBV6-1 and TRBJ1-2, with 7 bases that match TRBD1. With V trimmed by 5 bases and J by 8 bases, 8 bases remained unmatched. Looked up from germline, CDR1 is MNHNS and CDR2 is SASEGT. The CDR3 has 13 residues. The CDR3 region has the DNA TGTGCCAGCAGTCCTGACAGGGAAAGGGGCTACACCTTC. As protein: CASSPDRERGYTF.

This chain links TRBV28 with TRBJ2-7; 10 bases are shared with TRBD1. V lost 11 bases, J lost 0 bases, and 4 bases stayed unmatched. The germline gives CDR1 MDHEN, CDR2 SYDVKM. CDR3 length: 13 amino acids. Written as DNA, the CDR3 is TGTGCCGGCCGGACAGGGGGCTCCTACGAGCAGTACTTC. Its translation is CAGRTGGSYEQYF.

The chain employs TRBV30 and TRBJ2-2, with D tentatively TRBD1 (6 bases). V dropped 8 bases and J dropped 7 bases, with 11 bases sitting between them. Looked up from germline, CDR1 is GTSNPN and CDR2 is SVGIG (reference sequence). This CDR3 has 11 residues. Here the CDR3 DNA reads TGTGCCGGTCAGGGGTTCGGGGAGCTGTTTTTT. It specifies CAGQGFGELFF.

The V and J genes are TRBV5-1 and TRBJ2-1, with TRBD2 matching over 15 bases. From germline, CDR1 is SGHRS and CDR2 YFSETQ. V was clipped by 4 bases and J by 7 bases; unmatched bases: 12. This CDR3 has 18 residues. For the CDR3, the DNA is TGCGCCAGCAGCCCCGGCGGACTAGCGGGGGGGCCTCATAATGAGCAGTTCTTC. It codes for CASSPGGLAGGPHNEQFF.

CDR3 bases: TGTGCCAGCAGTTACGGACTAGCGGGAGTGGAGCAGTACTTC. This gives the protein CASSYGLAGVEQYF. This chain joins TRBV6-5 and TRBJ2-7, with 13 bases matching TRBD2. Trimming at V came to 2 bases and at J to 7 bases, leaving 2 bases not matched to a gene. This CDR3 comprises 14 residues. Germline CDR1 and CDR2: MNHEY and SVGAGI.

The chain has TRBV3-1 (or the pseudogene TRBV3-2) and TRBJ2-5; D unresolved. CDR1 LGHDT and CDR2 YNNKEL come from the germline V gene (reference sequence). V lost 0 bases and J lost 1, with 9 bases in between. The CDR3 consists of 15 residues. This CDR3 reads CASSQEVTAQETQYF. CDR3 sequence (DNA): TGTGCCAGCAGCCAAGAGGTGACTGCCCAAGAGACCCAGTACTTC.

The genes are TRBV5-4 and TRBJ1-6, with D maybe TRBD1 (6 bases). This CDR3 comprises 14 residues. CDR1 is SGHNT and CDR2 is YYREEE in the germline V gene (reference sequence). V was shortened by 0 bases and J by 10 bases, with 11 bases between the two germline ends. CDR3 in amino acids: CASSLEQGGSPLHF. Here the CDR3 DNA reads TGTGCCAGCAGCTTGGAACAGGGTGGATCACCCCTCCACTTT.

The chain combines TRBV9 with TRBJ1-2; the D gene is possibly TRBD1 (5 bases). The germline CDR1 and CDR2 sequences are SGDLS and YYNGEE. The CDR3 is made up of 15 amino acids. V was shortened by 3 bases and J by 5 bases, with 17 bases between the two germline ends. The CDR3 region has the DNA TGTGCCAGCAGCGCCGGGGGTAGCCCTAGATATGGCTACACCTTC. Translating it yields CASSAGGSPRYGYTF. Full variable domain (remainder filled in from reference TRBV9 and TRBJ1-2): DSGVTQTPKHLITATGQRVTLRCSPRSGDLSVYWYQQSLDQGLQFLIQYYNGEERAKGNILERFSAQQFPDLHSELNLSSLELGDSALYFCASSAGGSPRYGYTFGSGTRLTVV.

The gene calls are TRBV6-5 and TRBJ1-1; 7 bases line up with TRBD1. The CDR3 spans 15 residues. Per the germline V gene, CDR1 is MNHEY and CDR2 is SVGAGI. V shed 5 bases, J shed 6 bases, and the junction held 12 bases outside the gene matches. CDR3 sequence reads: CASSRGQGVRAEAFF. Written as DNA, the CDR3 is TGTGCCAGCAGTAGGGGCCAGGGGGTCCGGGCTGAAGCTTTCTTT.

Points on this clone: Other nucleotide sequences from this sample produce the same CDR3. V gene TRBV9 combines with J gene TRBJ2-7, with 11 bases lining up with TRBD2. V lost 2 bases and J lost 9; bases outside the gene matches: 10. The germline CDR1 and CDR2 sequences are SGDLS and YYNGEE. This CDR3 is built from 15 residues. The DNA for the CDR3 is TGTGCCAGCAGCGTCGGACTAGCGGGTCCTCAAGGGCAGTACTTC. Translation gives CASSVGLAGPQGQYF.

This chain uses TRBV5-1 with TRBJ2-1; 7 nucleotides line up with TRBD1. Germline CDR1 SGHRS, CDR2 YFSETQ. This CDR3 has 16 amino acids. Unmatched junction bases numbered 6, after V lost 0 bases and J lost 3 bases. This CDR3 is CASSLEGAGDYNEQFF. The CDR3 region has the DNA TGCGCCAGCAGCTTGGAGGGGGCAGGGGACTACAATGAGCAGTTCTTC. Full variable domain (missing parts from reference TRBV5-1 and TRBJ2-1): KAGVTQTPRYLIKTRGQQVTLSCSPISGHRSVSWYQQTPGQGLQFLFEYFSETQRNKGNFPGRFSGRQFSNSRSEMNVSTLELGDSALYLCASSLEGAGDYNEQFFGPGTRLTVL.

The chain recombines TRBV6-8 with TRBJ2-5; 11 nucleotides line up with TRBD2. With V trimmed by 4 bases and J by 3 bases, 13 bases remained unmatched. Germline assignment: CDR1 MNHGY and CDR2 SAAAGT. The CDR3 is 18 amino acids. This chain's CDR3 is CASSLGTSGGVVEETQYF. The CDR3, as DNA: TGTGCCAGCAGTTTAGGAACTAGCGGGGGTGTTGTTGAAGAGACCCAGTACTTC.

V gene TRBV7-2 combines with J gene TRBJ2-5, with 14 bases lining up with TRBD2. The CDR3 is made up of 16 amino acids. Per the germline V gene, CDR1 is SGHTA and CDR2 is FQGNSA. V lost 3 bases to trimming and J lost 5 bases; unmatched junction nucleotides: 5. This CDR3 is CASSLTSGGALETQYF. CDR3 coding DNA: TGTGCCAGCAGCTTGACTAGCGGGGGGGCCTTGGAGACCCAGTACTTC.

The chain carries TRBV29-1 and TRBJ2-1; 8 nucleotides agree with TRBD2. The junction had 4 bases not matched to a gene; V was cut back by 1 base and J by 5 bases. The CDR3 has 14 residues. The germline V gene has CDR1 SQVTM and CDR2 ANQGSEA. DNA of the CDR3: TGCAGCGTTGAAGGGACTAGCAAAAACAATGAGCAGTTCTTC. It encodes CSVEGTSKNNEQFF.

The rearrangement joins TRBV4-1 to TRBJ2-1; TRBD2 matches 15 bases. The CDR3 totals 19 residues. The J segment lost 0 bases and the V segment lost 0 bases, leaving 3 bases of the junction unmatched. Germline V lookup: CDR1 MGHRA, CDR2 YSYEKL. CDR3 DNA sequence: TGCGCCAGCAGCCAAGAGGGACTAGCGGGGGGCCCCTCCTACAATGAGCAGTTCTTC. Protein: CASSQEGLAGGPSYNEQFF.